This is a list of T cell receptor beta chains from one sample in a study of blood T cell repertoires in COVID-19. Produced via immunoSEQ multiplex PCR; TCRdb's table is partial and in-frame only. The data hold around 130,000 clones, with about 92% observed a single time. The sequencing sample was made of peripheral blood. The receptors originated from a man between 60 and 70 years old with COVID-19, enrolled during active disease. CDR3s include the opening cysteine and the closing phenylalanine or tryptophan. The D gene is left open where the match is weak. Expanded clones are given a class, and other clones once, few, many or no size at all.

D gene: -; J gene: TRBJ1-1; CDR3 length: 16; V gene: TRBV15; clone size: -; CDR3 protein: CATSRGMGEVGTEAFF; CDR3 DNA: TGTGCCACCAGCAGAGGAATGGGGGAGGTCGGCACTGAAGCTTTCTTT
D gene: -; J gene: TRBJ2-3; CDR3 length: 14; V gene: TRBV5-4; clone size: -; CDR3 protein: CASSLGSGADTQYF; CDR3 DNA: TGTGCCAGCAGCTTGGGCTCCGGAGCAGATACGCAGTATTTT
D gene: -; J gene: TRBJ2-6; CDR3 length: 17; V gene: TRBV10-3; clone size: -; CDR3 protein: CAIRTDQGISGANVLTF; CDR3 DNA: TGTGCCATCAGGACAGACCAGGGAATCTCTGGGGCCAACGTCCTGACTTTC
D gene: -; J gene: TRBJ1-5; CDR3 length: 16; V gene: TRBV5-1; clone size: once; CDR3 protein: CASSLDGRDSNQPQHF; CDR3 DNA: TGCGCCAGCAGCTTGGACGGTCGGGATAGCAATCAGCCCCAGCATTTT
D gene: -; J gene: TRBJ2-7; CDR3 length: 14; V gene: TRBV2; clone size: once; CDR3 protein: CASILAAPSNEQYF; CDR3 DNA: TGTGCCAGCATCCTAGCCGCCCCGAGCAACGAGCAGTACTTC
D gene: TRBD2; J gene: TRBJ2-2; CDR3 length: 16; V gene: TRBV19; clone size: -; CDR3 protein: CASGGSGRAGTGELFF; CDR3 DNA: TGTGCCAGTGGAGGTAGCGGGAGAGCGGGCACCGGGGAGCTGTTTTTT
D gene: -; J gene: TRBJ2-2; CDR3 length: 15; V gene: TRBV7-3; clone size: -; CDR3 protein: CASSSPSGTAGELFF; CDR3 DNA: TGTGCCAGCAGCTCCCCCTCGGGAACGGCCGGGGAGCTGTTTTTT
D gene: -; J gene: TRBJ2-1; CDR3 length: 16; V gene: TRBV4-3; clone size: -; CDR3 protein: CASSQRQVGSYNEQFF; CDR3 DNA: TGCGCCAGCAGCCAAAGACAGGTCGGCTCCTACAATGAGCAGTTCTTC
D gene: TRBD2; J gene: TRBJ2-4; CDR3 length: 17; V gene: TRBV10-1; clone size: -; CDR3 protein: CASSAGLAGIAKNIQYF; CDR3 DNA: TGCGCCAGCAGTGCCGGACTAGCGGGGATAGCCAAAAACATTCAGTACTTC
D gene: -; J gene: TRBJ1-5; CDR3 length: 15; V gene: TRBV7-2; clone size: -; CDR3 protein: CAGSLGSRAHQPQHF; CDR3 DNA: TGTGCCGGCAGCTTAGGCAGCAGGGCCCATCAGCCCCAGCATTTT
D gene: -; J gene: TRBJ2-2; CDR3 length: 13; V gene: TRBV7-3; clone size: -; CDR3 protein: CASRPQGTGELFF; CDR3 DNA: TGTGCCAGCAGGCCTCAGGGTACCGGGGAGCTGTTTTTT
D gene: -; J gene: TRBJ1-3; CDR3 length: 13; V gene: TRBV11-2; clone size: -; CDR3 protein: CASSGQFRNTIYF; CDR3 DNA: TGTGCCAGCAGCGGACAGTTTCGAAACACCATATATTTT
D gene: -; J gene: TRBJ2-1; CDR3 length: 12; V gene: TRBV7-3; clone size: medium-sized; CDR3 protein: CASSQGFNEQFF; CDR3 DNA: TGTGCCAGCAGCCAGGGTTTCAATGAGCAGTTCTTC
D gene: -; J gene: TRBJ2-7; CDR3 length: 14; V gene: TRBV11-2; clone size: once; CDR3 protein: CASNRQDQGHEQYF; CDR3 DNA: TGTGCCAGCAACCGACAGGACCAAGGCCACGAGCAGTACTTC
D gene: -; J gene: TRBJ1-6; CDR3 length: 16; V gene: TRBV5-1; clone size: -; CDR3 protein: CASSLAARGGASPLHF; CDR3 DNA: TGCGCCAGCAGCTTGGCCGCCCGAGGGGGGGCTTCACCCCTCCACTTT
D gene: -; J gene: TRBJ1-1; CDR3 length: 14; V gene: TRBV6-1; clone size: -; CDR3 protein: CASSDRTWNTEAFF; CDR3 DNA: TGTGCCAGCAGTGACAGGACATGGAACACTGAAGCTTTCTTT
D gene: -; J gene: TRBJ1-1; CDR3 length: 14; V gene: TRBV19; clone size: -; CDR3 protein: CASSIGEVNTEAFF; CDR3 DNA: TGTGCCAGTAGTATAGGGGAGGTGAACACTGAAGCTTTCTTT
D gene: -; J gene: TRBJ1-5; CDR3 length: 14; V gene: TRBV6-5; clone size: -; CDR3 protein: CASSQRLRDQPQHF; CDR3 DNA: TGTGCCAGCAGTCAGCGTCTGAGGGATCAGCCCCAGCATTTT
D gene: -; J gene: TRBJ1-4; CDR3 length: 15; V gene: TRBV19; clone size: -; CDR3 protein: CASSMPRVDDEKLFF; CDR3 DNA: TGTGCCAGTAGTATGCCCAGGGTCGATGACGAAAAACTGTTTTTT
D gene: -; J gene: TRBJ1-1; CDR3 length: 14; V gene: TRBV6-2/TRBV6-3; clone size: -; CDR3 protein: CASSPGGGATEAFF; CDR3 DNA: TGTGCCAGCAGTCCCGGCGGCGGGGCCACTGAAGCTTTCTTT
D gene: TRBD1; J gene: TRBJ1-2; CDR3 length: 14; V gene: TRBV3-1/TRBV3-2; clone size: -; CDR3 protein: CASSLRDRERGYTF; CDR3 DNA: TGTGCCAGCAGCCTCCGGGACAGAGAGCGGGGCTACACCTTC
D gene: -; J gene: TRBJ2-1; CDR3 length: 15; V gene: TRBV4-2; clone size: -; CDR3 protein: CASSQEPPSEDEQFF; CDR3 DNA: TGTGCCAGCAGCCAAGAACCCCCCTCCGAGGATGAGCAGTTCTTC
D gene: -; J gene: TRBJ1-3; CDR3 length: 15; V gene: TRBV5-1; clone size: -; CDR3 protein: CASSLVPGEWNTIYF; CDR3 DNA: TGCGCCAGCAGCTTGGTTCCCGGGGAATGGAACACCATATATTTT
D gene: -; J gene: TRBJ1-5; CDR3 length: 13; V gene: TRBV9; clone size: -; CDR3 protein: CASSVVGRQPQHF; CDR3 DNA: TGTGCCAGCAGCGTAGTGGGGCGTCAGCCCCAGCATTTT
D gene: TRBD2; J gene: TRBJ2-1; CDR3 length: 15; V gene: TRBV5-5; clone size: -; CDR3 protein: CASSGTSGSHNEQFF; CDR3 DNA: TGTGCCAGCAGCGGGACTAGCGGGAGTCACAATGAGCAGTTCTTC
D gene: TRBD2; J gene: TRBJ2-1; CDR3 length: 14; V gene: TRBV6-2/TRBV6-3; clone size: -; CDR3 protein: CASSYQTTSGEQFF; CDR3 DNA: TGTGCCAGCAGTTACCAAACGACTAGCGGGGAGCAGTTCTTC
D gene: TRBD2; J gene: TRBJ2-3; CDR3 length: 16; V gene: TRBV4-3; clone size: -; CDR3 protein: CASSPRLAGSTDTQYF; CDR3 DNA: TGCGCCAGCAGCCCTCGACTAGCGGGTAGCACAGATACGCAGTATTTT
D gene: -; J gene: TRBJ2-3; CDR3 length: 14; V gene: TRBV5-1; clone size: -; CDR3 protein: CASSLLTVTDTQYF; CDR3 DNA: TGCGCCAGCAGCTTGTTGACTGTCACAGATACGCAGTATTTT
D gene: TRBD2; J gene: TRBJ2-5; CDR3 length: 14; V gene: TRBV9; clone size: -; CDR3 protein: CASSVSGSKETQYF; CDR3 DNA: TGTGCCAGCAGCGTAAGCGGGAGTAAAGAGACCCAGTACTTC
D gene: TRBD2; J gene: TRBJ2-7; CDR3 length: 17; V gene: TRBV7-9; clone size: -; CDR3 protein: CASSPTARAGGPYEQYF; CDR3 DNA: TGTGCCAGCAGCCCCACGGCCCGTGCGGGAGGGCCCTACGAGCAGTACTTC
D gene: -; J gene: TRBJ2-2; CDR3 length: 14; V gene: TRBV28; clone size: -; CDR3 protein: CASSFEPNTGELFF; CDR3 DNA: TGTGCCAGCAGTTTTGAGCCTAACACCGGGGAGCTGTTTTTT
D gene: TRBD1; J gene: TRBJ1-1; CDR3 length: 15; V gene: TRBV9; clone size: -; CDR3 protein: CASSVLVTGDSEAFF; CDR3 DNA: TGTGCCAGCAGCGTACTCGTCACAGGGGACTCTGAAGCTTTCTTT
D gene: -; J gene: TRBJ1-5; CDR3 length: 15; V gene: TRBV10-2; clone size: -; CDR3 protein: CASSEGRDSNQPQHF; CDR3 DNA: TGCGCCAGCAGTGAAGGCAGGGATAGCAATCAGCCCCAGCATTTT
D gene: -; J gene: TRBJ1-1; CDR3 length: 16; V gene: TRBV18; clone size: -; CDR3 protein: CASSPGRPGGGTEAFF; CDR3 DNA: TGTGCCAGCTCACCGGGGAGGCCCGGGGGAGGCACTGAAGCTTTCTTT
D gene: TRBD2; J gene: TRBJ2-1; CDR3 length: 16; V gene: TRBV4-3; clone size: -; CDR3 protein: CASGTSGRSPYNEQFF; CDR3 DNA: TGCGCCAGCGGGACTAGCGGGAGGTCCCCCTACAATGAGCAGTTCTTC
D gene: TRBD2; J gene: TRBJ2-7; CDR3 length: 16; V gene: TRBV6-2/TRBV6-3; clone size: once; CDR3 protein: CASSYSLEREGLEQYF; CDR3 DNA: TGTGCCAGCAGTTACTCGTTGGAGCGGGAGGGCCTCGAGCAGTACTTC
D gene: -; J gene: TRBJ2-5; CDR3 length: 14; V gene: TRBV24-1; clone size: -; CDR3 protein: CATSDWTVQETQYF; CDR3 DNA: TGTGCCACCAGTGATTGGACAGTACAAGAGACCCAGTACTTC
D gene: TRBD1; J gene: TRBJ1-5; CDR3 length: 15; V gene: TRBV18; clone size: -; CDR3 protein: CASSPRSGGLQPQHF; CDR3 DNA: TGTGCCAGCTCACCAAGATCAGGGGGCCTTCAGCCCCAGCATTTT
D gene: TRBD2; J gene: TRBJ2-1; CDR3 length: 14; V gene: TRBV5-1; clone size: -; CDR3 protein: CASRTSGRANEQFF; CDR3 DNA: TGCGCCAGTCGTACTAGCGGGAGGGCCAATGAGCAGTTCTTC